Below, 6 T cell receptor beta chains from the same sample are listed, as sequenced in a study of CD8 T cells in ankylosing spondylitis. One entry per CDR3 protein, called by TCRdb with MiXCR from the 5' RACE reads. The sample lists roughly 190,000 distinct CDR3 sequences, roughly 12% occurring once. Sequences were obtained from blood, either unsorted or a sorted T cell fraction (not recorded which). The receptor set was obtained from a male donor with ankylosing spondylitis or in good health (not recorded which).

This clonotype was seen a few times. The V and J genes are TRBV12-3 or TRBV12-4 and TRBJ1-1; the D gene is possibly TRBD1 (5 bases). The CDR3 totals 15 residues. V lost 4 bases and J 0 bases, leaving 12 bases between the germline ends. The CDR3 loop reads CASSYDSLMNTEAFF. The DNA for the CDR3 is TGTGCCAGCAGTTATGACAGTTTAATGAACACTGAAGCTTTCTTT.

The sample holds a few counts of this clonotype. This sequence joins TRBV15 and TRBJ1-4, with 10 bases fitting TRBD1. The V gene's germline CDR1 is LNHNV and CDR2 YYDKDF (reference sequence). J was trimmed by 12 bases and V by 5 bases; bases with no gene match: 12. This CDR3 region has 15 residues. The CDR3 DNA follows: TGTGCCACCAGCTCCCCCGGGACAGGGGAAGAAGAACTGTTTTTT. Its translation: CATSSPGTGEEELFF.

Only a few counts were recorded for this clonotype. This CDR3 reads CASGSGPTYNEQFF. DNA of the CDR3: TGTGCCAGCGGTAGCGGCCCCACCTACAATGAGCAGTTCTTC. The chain joins TRBV7-9 to TRBJ2-1, with TRBD2 as a possible D gene (6 bases). V gave up 8 bases and J gave up 2 bases, with 13 bases separating them. This CDR3 spans 14 amino acids. Germline CDR1 SEHNR, CDR2 FQNEAQ (reference sequence).

This chain joins TRBV4-1 and TRBJ2-5; 7 bases line up with TRBD1. This CDR3 spans 14 amino acids. In germline, CDR1 is MGHRA, CDR2 YSYEKL. The V and J ends lost 4 bases and 1 base, in that order; junction bases with no gene match: 3. This CDR3 reads CASSPRDSQETQYF. CDR3 nucleotide sequence: TGCGCCAGCAGCCCCCGGGACAGCCAAGAGACCCAGTACTTC.

Many counts were recorded for this clonotype. This chain links TRBV29-1 with TRBJ2-1; 7 bases are a match to TRBD2. V shed 4 bases, J shed 0 bases, and the junction held 9 bases outside the gene matches. The CDR3 length is 16 residues. Germline lookup yields CDR1 SQVTM and CDR2 ANQGSEA. This CDR3 reads CSVVSLGGNSYNEQFF. The DNA of the CDR3 is TGCAGCGTTGTGAGCCTGGGGGGGAACTCCTACAATGAGCAGTTCTTC.

This clonotype has a count of ten or more. The V gene is TRBV12-3 or TRBV12-4, the J gene TRBJ2-7; possible D gene TRBD2, 7 bases. The CDR3 runs to 14 residues. The germline V and J ends were trimmed by 4 bases and 0 bases, with 10 bases remaining between them. The CDR3 loop is CASSSAGASYEQYF. CDR3 DNA sequence: TGTGCCAGCAGTTCGGCGGGGGCCTCCTACGAGCAGTACTTC.